These 31 T cell receptor beta chains originate from one sample sequenced in a study of shared clonotypes between healthy human individuals. CD45RO-negative CD8 cells positively selected for CCR7 made up the naive population, which excluded terminally differentiated effector memory CD45RA+ cells. Generated by immunoSEQ multiplex PCR, the TCRdb table keeps only in-frame clones and is missing some. This table holds about 2 million clones, around 96% found once. The sequenced sample was naive CD8+ T cells sorted from blood. These receptors originate from a man aged 18 to 35 in good health.

CDR3: CASSQYTGQTYEQYF. Here the CDR3 DNA reads TGCGCCAGCAGCCAATATACGGGACAGACCTACGAGCAGTACTTC. The J gene is TRBJ2-7, the V gene TRBV4-1, with 7 bases aligning to TRBD1. The CDR3 is 15 amino acids. Germline-derived CDR1 and CDR2 are MGHRA and YSYEKL. V gave up 2 bases and J gave up 2 bases; unmatched junction bases: 6.

In this sample, this clone turned up once. The genes are TRBV19 and TRBJ1-1; 10 bases match TRBD1. The V segment lost 9 bases and the J segment 2 bases; nucleotides outside the gene matches: 6. This CDR3 contains 14 residues. Germline V gives CDR1 LNHDA, CDR2 SQIVND (reference sequence). CDR3 residues: CASETGGLNTEAFF. DNA of the CDR3: TGTGCCAGCGAGACAGGGGGCCTAAACACTGAAGCTTTCTTT. Filled out from reference TRBV19 and TRBJ1-1, the complete variable domain reads DGGITQSPKYLFRKEGQNVTLSCEQNLNHDAMYWYRQDPGQGLRLIYYSQIVNDFQKGDIAEGYSVSREKKESFPLTVTSAQKNPTAFYLCASETGGLNTEAFFGQGTRLTVV.

CDR3 DNA sequence: TGTGCCAGCAGCACCCGAGACTCTAGCCTCTACGAGCAGTACTTC. Amino acids: CASSTRDSSLYEQYF. This chain uses TRBV9 with TRBJ2-7; possible D gene TRBD2, 5 bases. Germline CDR1 is SGDLS and CDR2 is YYNGEE. The CDR3 is 15 residues long. V lost 4 bases, J lost 3 bases, and 17 bases lay in between.

The chain is built from TRBV5-8 and TRBJ1-2; no firm D call. The CDR3 spans 13 residues. V shed 2 bases and J shed 4 bases, with 9 bases lying between them. CDR1 and CDR2 from the germline V gene are SGHTS and YDEGEE. This CDR3 is CASSFLSVYGYTF. The CDR3 DNA is TGTGCCAGCAGCTTTCTCTCCGTCTATGGCTACACCTTC.

Remarks on this clone: A much larger clone differs from this one at a single base, so this may be a read error. The chain employs TRBV5-4 and TRBJ2-7; 7 bases align to TRBD1. CDR1 is SGHNT, CDR2 YYREEE, per germline (reference sequence). The length of the CDR3 is 13 residues. V lost 2 bases to trimming and J lost 2 bases; unmatched junction nucleotides: 1. DNA for the CDR3: TGTGCCAGCAGCTTTGGACAGGCCTACGAGCAGTACTTC. Its protein product is CASSFGQAYEQYF.

The chain has TRBV7-6 and TRBJ1-1; D ambiguous. V lost 4 bases and J lost 1, with 10 bases in between. The CDR3 sequence is 14 residues long. Germline assignment: CDR1 SGHVS and CDR2 FNYEAQ. The CDR3 region is CASSSLGENTEAFF. CDR3 bases: TGTGCCAGCAGCTCCCTCGGGGAGAACACTGAAGCTTTCTTT. Drawing the rest from reference TRBV7-6 and TRBJ1-1, the complete variable domain is GAGVSQSPRYKVTKRGQDVALRCDPISGHVSLYWYRQALGQGPEFLTYFNYEAQQDKSGLPNDRFSAERPEGSISTLTIQRTEQRDSAMYRCASSSLGENTEAFFGQGTRLTVV.

The V and J genes are TRBV2 and TRBJ1-5; no definite D call. This CDR3 is 12 amino acids long. Germline CDR1 and CDR2: SNHLY and FYNNEI. V lost 7 bases and J 9 bases, leaving 13 bases between the germline ends. This CDR3 reads CASTEDGRPQHF. In DNA form, the CDR3 reads TGTGCCAGCACCGAGGATGGGAGGCCCCAGCATTTT. Supplemented by reference TRBV2 and TRBJ1-5, the full variable domain reads EPEVTQTPSHQVTQMGQEVILRCVPISNHLYFYWYRQILGQKVEFLVSFYNNEISEKSEIFDDQFSVERPDGSNFTLKIRSTKLEDSAMYFCASTEDGRPQHFGDGTRLSIL.

V is TRBV11-1 and J is TRBJ2-1; D remains ambiguous. V gave up 6 bases and J gave up 2 bases, with 20 bases separating them. CDR1 and CDR2 (germline): SGHAT, FQDESV (reference sequence). The CDR3 length is 17 residues. DNA for the CDR3: TGTGCCAGCAGACCCTCGGCCAGCGCCTCAACCTACAATGAGCAGTTCTTC. Protein sequence: CASRPSASASTYNEQFF.

The sample holds one count of this clone. The chain employs TRBV10-2 and TRBJ1-6, with D perhaps TRBD1 (6 bases). Looked up from germline, CDR1 is WSHSY and CDR2 is SAAADI. The CDR3 runs 16 residues. Trimming shortened V by 0 bases and J by 4 bases, and 10 bases separated the two germline ends. CDR3 sequence reads: CASSESQGRYNSPLHF. CDR3 nucleotide sequence: TGCGCCAGCAGTGAGTCACAGGGAAGGTATAATTCACCCCTCCACTTT.

The chain joins TRBV2 to TRBJ1-3; 9 bases map to TRBD1. This CDR3 region has 17 residues. Per germline, CDR1 SNHLY and CDR2 FYNNEI. J gave up 2 bases and V 8 bases, and 13 bases lay outside the gene matches. Here the CDR3 DNA reads TGTGCCAGCGGCTTCCCCGGAGACAGGGGGACTGGAAACACCATATATTTT. This codes for CASGFPGDRGTGNTIYF.

V gene TRBV5-6 combines with J gene TRBJ1-6; D not resolved. Germline V lookup: CDR1 SGHDT, CDR2 YYEEEE. V was clipped by 0 bases and J by 9 bases, with 10 bases between them. CDR3 length equals 14 residues. The CDR3 here is CASSLAAGTSPLHF. In DNA, the CDR3 is TGTGCCAGCAGCTTGGCGGCAGGAACTTCACCCCTCCACTTT.

The chain couples TRBV7-2 to TRBJ2-1; tentative D call: TRBD2 (5 bases). There are 13 residues in the CDR3. Per germline, CDR1 SGHTA and CDR2 FQGNSA. V lost 0 bases to trimming and J lost 8 bases, with 8 bases between them. CDR3 sequence reads: CASSLAPGYEQFF. Written as DNA, the CDR3 is TGTGCCAGCAGCTTAGCGCCGGGGTATGAGCAGTTCTTC. Full variable domain (remainder filled in from reference TRBV7-2 and TRBJ2-1): GAGVSQSPSNKVTEKGKDVELRCDPISGHTALYWYRQSLGQGLEFLIYFQGNSAPDKSGLPSDRFSAERTGGSVSTLTIQRTQQEDSAVYLCASSLAPGYEQFFGPGTRLTVL.

The chain combines TRBV5-6 with TRBJ2-3; D is tentatively TRBD1 or TRBD2 (5 bases each). The CDR3 is 15 amino acids. Trimming left V 1 base short and J 4 bases short, with 13 bases between. Germline CDR1 SGHDT, CDR2 YYEEEE. In nucleotides, the CDR3 is TGTGCCAGCAGCTTGTTCCCAGGGAGCGCAGATACGCAGTATTTT. Amino acid sequence: CASSLFPGSADTQYF. Full variable domain (outside the CDR3, taken from reference TRBV5-6 and TRBJ2-3): DAGVTQSPTHLIKTRGQQVTLRCSPKSGHDTVSWYQQALGQGPQFIFQYYEEEERQRGNFPDRFSGHQFPNYSSELNVNALLLGDSALYLCASSLFPGSADTQYFGPGTRLTVL.

The chain combines TRBV7-2 with TRBJ2-1; tentatively, D is TRBD2 (5 bases). This CDR3 has 17 amino acids. Per the germline V gene, CDR1 is SGHTA and CDR2 is FQGNSA. V lost 1 base, J lost 7 bases, and 20 bases lay in between. This CDR3 is CASSLGPMDSLQNEQFF. The CDR3 DNA sequence: TGTGCCAGCAGCTTAGGCCCTATGGACTCACTCCAGAATGAGCAGTTCTTC.

The CDR3 loop is CASSIEGDYGYTF. The CDR3 nucleotides are TGTGCCAGTAGTATTGAGGGAGACTATGGCTACACCTTC. This chain joins TRBV19 and TRBJ1-2; D is unresolved. Between the trimmed V and J ends, which lost 3 bases and 3 bases, there was a span of 8 bases. CDR3 length: 13 amino acids. Per germline, CDR1 LNHDA and CDR2 SQIVND (reference sequence).

The chain employs TRBV7-6 and TRBJ2-1; D is unresolved. This CDR3 region has 15 residues. Trimming removed 4 bases from V and 7 bases from J, with 17 bases in between. CDR1 and CDR2 (germline): SGHVS, FNYEAQ. The CDR3 here is CASSWKAGLRNEQFF. CDR3 DNA sequence: TGTGCCAGCAGCTGGAAGGCCGGTCTGCGGAATGAGCAGTTCTTC.

The CDR3 sequence is CASSQDQLGAGETQYF. For the CDR3, the DNA is TGCGCCAGCAGCCAAGATCAGTTGGGGGCAGGAGAGACCCAGTACTTC. The gene calls are TRBV4-3 and TRBJ2-5; D is possibly TRBD1 (6 bases). The V gene's germline CDR1 is LGHNA and CDR2 YSLEER. There are 16 residues in the CDR3. Between the trimmed V and J ends, which lost 0 bases and 4 bases, there was a span of 15 bases.

A note on this clone: The sample has other DNA sequences that encode this CDR3 too. This chain uses TRBV28 with TRBJ1-1; D call uncertain. CDR3 size: 11 residues. Germline CDR1 MDHEN, CDR2 SYDVKM. Trimming stripped 1 base from V and 8 bases from J, with 5 bases between. The CDR3 spells CASSLLGEAFF. The DNA for the CDR3 is TGTGCCAGCAGTTTATTGGGGGAAGCTTTCTTT.

The chain employs TRBV4-1 and TRBJ2-1, with 8 positions matching TRBD2. The CDR3 is made up of 15 amino acids. Germline assignment: CDR1 MGHRA and CDR2 YSYEKL. J lost 4 bases, V lost 3 bases, and 5 bases had no gene match. For the CDR3, the DNA is TGCGCCAGCAGCCAGCGGGAGGCTGATTACAATGAGCAGTTCTTC. Encoded protein: CASSQREADYNEQFF.

With regard to this clone: This specimen includes other DNA sequences encoding the same CDR3. The V and J genes are TRBV27 and TRBJ2-1; D is unclear. Trimming shortened V by 0 bases and J by 7 bases, and 10 bases separated the two germline ends. Germline CDR1 is MNHEY and CDR2 is SMNVEV (reference sequence). The CDR3 runs 14 residues. The chain's CDR3 is CASSLSLTLNEQFF. The CDR3 nucleotides are TGTGCCAGCAGTTTATCCTTGACTTTGAATGAGCAGTTCTTC.

V usage is TRBV27 and J usage is TRBJ2-5, with TRBD2 as a possible D gene (5 bases). Germline loops: CDR1 MNHEY, CDR2 SMNVEV (reference sequence). The length of the CDR3 is 15 residues. Trimming cost V 3 bases and J 1 base, with 12 bases left between them. The CDR3 sequence is CASSFSLASQETQYF. The CDR3 region has the DNA TGTGCCAGCAGTTTCAGCCTAGCCTCCCAAGAGACCCAGTACTTC.

The V gene is TRBV4-3, the J gene TRBJ2-3; TRBD2 matches at 10 bases. After removal of 1 base from V and 4 bases from J, the junction contained 5 bases not matched to a gene. Germline lookup yields CDR1 LGHNA and CDR2 YSLEER. The CDR3 consists of 16 residues. CDR3 amino acids: CASSQAPSGSPDTQYF. The DNA of the CDR3 is TGCGCCAGCAGCCAAGCCCCTAGCGGGAGCCCAGATACGCAGTATTTT.

The genes are TRBV19 and TRBJ1-5; no clear D. Trimming left V 5 bases short and J 2 bases short, with 13 bases between. Germline loops: CDR1 LNHDA, CDR2 SQIVND (reference sequence). The CDR3 consists of 15 residues. The CDR3 loop reads CASSAMGWGNQPQHF. The CDR3 DNA follows: TGTGCCAGTAGTGCCATGGGTTGGGGCAATCAGCCCCAGCATTTT.

In its sample, this clone was seen once. The genes are TRBV7-9 and TRBJ2-2; tentative D call: TRBD1 (6 bases). Per germline, CDR1 SEHNR and CDR2 FQNEAQ (reference sequence). The CDR3 sequence is 16 residues long. The V end was cut by 0 bases, the J end by 5 bases, with 13 bases between. DNA for the CDR3: TGTGCCAGCAGCTTAGCGGTGGGGGCTGGAACCGGGGAGCTGTTTTTT. This sequence encodes CASSLAVGAGTGELFF.

V usage is TRBV6-1 and J usage is TRBJ1-2; perhaps TRBD1 as D (5 bases). This CDR3 comprises 13 residues. With 2 bases removed from V and 9 bases from J, the gap between germline ends came to 13 bases. Germline loops: CDR1 MNHNS, CDR2 SASEGT. DNA for the CDR3: TGTGCCAGCAGTGAATGGACACCTGGGAGCTACACCTTC. This codes for CASSEWTPGSYTF.

This clone was detected once. This rearrangement joins TRBV9 to TRBJ1-5, with a tentative D call TRBD1 (6 bases). CDR3 size: 15 residues. Germline CDR1 is SGDLS and CDR2 is YYNGEE. Trimming removed 3 bases from V and 1 base from J, with 11 bases in between. CDR3 sequence reads: CASSEGGWSNQPQHF. The CDR3 region has the DNA TGTGCCAGCAGCGAGGGGGGATGGAGCAATCAGCCCCAGCATTTT.

The CDR3 loop reads CASSLAGSGPYEQYF. Here the CDR3 DNA reads TGTGCCAGCAGCTTAGCGGGCTCCGGCCCCTACGAGCAGTACTTC. This sequence joins TRBV13 and TRBJ2-7; unclear D gene. The CDR3 is 15 amino acids. Germline assignment: CDR1 PRHDT and CDR2 FYEKMQ (reference sequence). The V end lost 1 base, the J end lost 2 bases, and 12 bases lay between the germline ends.

The V and J genes are TRBV11-1 and TRBJ2-7; D is perhaps TRBD2 (5 bases). Germline CDR1 reads SGHAT; CDR2 reads FQDESV (reference sequence). V lost 1 base and J lost 2, with 12 bases in between. CDR3 length equals 15 residues. The CDR3 coding sequence is TGTGCCAGCAGCTTAGGAACCGGGGTCACCTACGAGCAGTACTTC. Translated: CASSLGTGVTYEQYF.

This chain joins TRBV4-1 and TRBJ2-3; D unclear. Germline V gene data show CDR1 as MGHRA and CDR2 as YSYEKL. V was cut by 0 bases and J by 6 bases, with 7 bases left in between. CDR3 size: 13 residues. The CDR3 DNA follows: TGCGCCAGCAGCCAAGATGCCCCCGATACGCAGTATTTT. As protein: CASSQDAPDTQYF.

The chain employs TRBV5-1 and TRBJ2-7; D possibly corresponds to TRBD1 (6 bases). From germline, CDR1 is SGHRS and CDR2 YFSETQ. The CDR3 is 17 residues long. Trimming left V 5 bases short and J 0 bases short, with 21 bases between. CDR3 residues: CASSPGFGGPSSYEQYF. Written as DNA, the CDR3 is TGCGCCAGCAGTCCTGGGTTTGGGGGCCCAAGCTCCTACGAGCAGTACTTC.

The rearrangement uses TRBV6-6 and TRBJ2-1, with 12 bases matching TRBD2. This CDR3 region has 16 residues. Germline loops: CDR1 MNHNY, CDR2 SVGAGI (reference sequence). Unmatched junction bases numbered 4, after V lost 6 bases and J lost 1 base. The CDR3 reads CASSATSGGSYNEQFF. DNA for the CDR3: TGTGCCAGCAGCGCGACTAGCGGGGGATCCTACAATGAGCAGTTCTTC.